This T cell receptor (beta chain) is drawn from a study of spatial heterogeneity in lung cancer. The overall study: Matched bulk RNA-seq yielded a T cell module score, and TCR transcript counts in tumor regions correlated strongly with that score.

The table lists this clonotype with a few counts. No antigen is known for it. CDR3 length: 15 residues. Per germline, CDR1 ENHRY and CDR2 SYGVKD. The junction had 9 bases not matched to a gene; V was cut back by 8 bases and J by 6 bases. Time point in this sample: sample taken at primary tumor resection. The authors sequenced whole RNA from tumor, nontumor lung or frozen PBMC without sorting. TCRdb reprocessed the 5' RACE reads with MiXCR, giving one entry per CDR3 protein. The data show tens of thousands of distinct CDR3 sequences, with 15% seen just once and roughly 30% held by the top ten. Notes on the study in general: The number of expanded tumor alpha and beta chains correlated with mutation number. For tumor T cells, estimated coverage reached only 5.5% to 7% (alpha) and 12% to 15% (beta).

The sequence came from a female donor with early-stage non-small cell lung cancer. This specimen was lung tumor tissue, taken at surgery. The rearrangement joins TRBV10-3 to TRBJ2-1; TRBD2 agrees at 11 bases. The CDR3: CAISVTGTSGNEQFF. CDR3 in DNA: TGTGCCATCTCCGTGACCGGGACTAGCGGCAATGAGCAGTTCTTC.